What follows describes a single TCR beta chain. The antigen is undetermined. Germline trimming cut 4 bases from V and 1 base from J; bases unmatched to any gene: 16. This CDR3 contains 19 residues. Germline CDR1 reads SGDLS; CDR2 reads YYNGEE. These data belong to a study of response to subunit inactivated influenza vaccine. Overall study results and limits: New T cells are recruited in small numbers by each seasonal influenza vaccination, according to the authors' suggestion.

TCRdb re-analysed the RT-PCR reads in MiXCR, keeping a single row per CDR3 protein. The sample comprises around 540,000 distinct CDR3 sequences, about 11% of which are singletons, and about 10% rests with the top ten. This receptor was identified in a man in his fifties who received an inactivated influenza vaccine. The source material was PBMCs from blood, sampled on the day of vaccination. The J gene is TRBJ2-5, the V gene TRBV9; TRBD2 matches at 10 bases. The CDR3 region is CASSFSGQAGGNSQETQYF. The CDR3 DNA is TGTGCCAGCAGCTTCAGTGGGCAAGCGGGGGGGAACAGCCAAGAGACCCAGTACTTC. Full variable domain (remainder filled in from reference TRBV9 and TRBJ2-5): DSGVTQTPKHLITATGQRVTLRCSPRSGDLSVYWYQQSLDQGLQFLIQYYNGEERAKGNILERFSAQQFPDLHSELNLSSLELGDSALYFCASSFSGQAGGNSQETQYFGPGTRLLVL.